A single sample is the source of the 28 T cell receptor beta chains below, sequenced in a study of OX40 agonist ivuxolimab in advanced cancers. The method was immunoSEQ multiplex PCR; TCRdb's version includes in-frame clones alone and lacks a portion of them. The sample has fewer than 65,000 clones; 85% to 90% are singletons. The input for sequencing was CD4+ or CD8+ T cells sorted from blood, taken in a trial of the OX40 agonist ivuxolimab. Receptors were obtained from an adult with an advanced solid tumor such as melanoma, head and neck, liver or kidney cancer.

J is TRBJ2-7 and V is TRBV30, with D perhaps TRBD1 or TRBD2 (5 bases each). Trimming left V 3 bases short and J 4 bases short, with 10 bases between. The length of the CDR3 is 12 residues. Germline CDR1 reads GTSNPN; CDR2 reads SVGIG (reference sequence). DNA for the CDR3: TGTGCCTGGAGCGGGACCATTTACGAGCAGTACTTC. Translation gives CAWSGTIYEQYF.

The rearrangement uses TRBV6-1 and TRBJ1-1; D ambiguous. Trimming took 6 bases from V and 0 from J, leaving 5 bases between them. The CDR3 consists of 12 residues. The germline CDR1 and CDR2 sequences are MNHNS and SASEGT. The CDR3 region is CASSWMNTEAFF. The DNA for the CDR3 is TGTGCCAGCAGCTGGATGAACACTGAAGCTTTCTTT.

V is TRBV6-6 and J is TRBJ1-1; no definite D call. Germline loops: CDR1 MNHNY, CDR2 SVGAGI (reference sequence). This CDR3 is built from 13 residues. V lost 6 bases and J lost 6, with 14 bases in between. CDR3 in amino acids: CASRGWREAEAFF. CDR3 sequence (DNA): TGTGCCAGCAGGGGTTGGAGGGAGGCTGAAGCTTTCTTT.

CDR3 in amino acids: CASSSPHTDTQYF. In DNA, the CDR3 is TGTGCCAGCAGCTCCCCTCACACAGATACGCAGTATTTT. The chain joins TRBV7-3 to TRBJ2-3; no firm D call. The V gene's germline CDR1 is SGHTA and CDR2 FQGTGA. The CDR3 loop spans 13 amino acids. V lost 4 bases to trimming and J lost 2 bases, with 7 bases between them. The entire variable domain, with the rest obtained from reference TRBV7-3 and TRBJ2-3, is as follows: GAGVSQTPSNKVTEKGKYVELRCDPISGHTALYWYRQSLGQGPEFLIYFQGTGAADDSGLPNDRFFAVRPEGSVSTLKIQRTERGDSAVYLCASSSPHTDTQYFGPGTRLTVL.

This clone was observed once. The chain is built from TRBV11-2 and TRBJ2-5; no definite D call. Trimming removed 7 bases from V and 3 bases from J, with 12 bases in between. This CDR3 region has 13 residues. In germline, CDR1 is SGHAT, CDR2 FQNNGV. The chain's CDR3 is CASTNPEKETQYF. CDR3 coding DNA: TGTGCCAGCACTAATCCAGAGAAAGAGACCCAGTACTTC.

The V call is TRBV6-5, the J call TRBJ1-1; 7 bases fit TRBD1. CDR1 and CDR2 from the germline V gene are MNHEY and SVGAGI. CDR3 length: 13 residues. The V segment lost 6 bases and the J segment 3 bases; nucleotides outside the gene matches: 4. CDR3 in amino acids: CASRDRADTEAFF. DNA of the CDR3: TGTGCCAGCAGAGACAGGGCGGACACTGAAGCTTTCTTT.

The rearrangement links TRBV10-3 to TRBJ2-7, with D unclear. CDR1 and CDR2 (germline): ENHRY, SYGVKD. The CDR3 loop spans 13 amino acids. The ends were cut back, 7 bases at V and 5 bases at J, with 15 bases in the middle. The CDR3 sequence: CAINDGTLDEQYF. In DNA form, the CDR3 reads TGTGCCATCAACGACGGTACCCTAGACGAGCAGTACTTC.

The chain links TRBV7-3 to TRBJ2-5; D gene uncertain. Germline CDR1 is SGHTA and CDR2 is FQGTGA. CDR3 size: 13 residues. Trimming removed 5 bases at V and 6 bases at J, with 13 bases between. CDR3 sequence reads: CASSPDPAQTQYF. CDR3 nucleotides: TGTGCCAGCAGCCCCGACCCGGCGCAGACCCAGTACTTC.

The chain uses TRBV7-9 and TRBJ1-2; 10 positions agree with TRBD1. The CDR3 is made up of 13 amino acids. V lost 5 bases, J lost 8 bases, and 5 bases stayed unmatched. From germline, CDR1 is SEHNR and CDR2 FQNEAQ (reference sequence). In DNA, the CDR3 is TGTGCCAGCAGCCGGACAGGGGGAGTAGGCTACACCTTC. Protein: CASSRTGGVGYTF.

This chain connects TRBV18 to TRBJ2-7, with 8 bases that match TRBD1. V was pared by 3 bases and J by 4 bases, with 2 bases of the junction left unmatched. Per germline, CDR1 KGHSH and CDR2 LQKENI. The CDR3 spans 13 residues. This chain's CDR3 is CASSPGQEYEQYF. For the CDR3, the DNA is TGTGCCAGCTCACCGGGACAGGAGTACGAGCAGTACTTC. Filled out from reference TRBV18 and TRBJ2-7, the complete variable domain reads NAGVMQNPRHLVRRRGQEARLRCSPMKGHSHVYWYRQLPEEGLKFMVYLQKENIIDESGMPKERFSAEFPKEGPSILRIQQVVRGDSAAYFCASSPGQEYEQYFGPGTRLTVT.

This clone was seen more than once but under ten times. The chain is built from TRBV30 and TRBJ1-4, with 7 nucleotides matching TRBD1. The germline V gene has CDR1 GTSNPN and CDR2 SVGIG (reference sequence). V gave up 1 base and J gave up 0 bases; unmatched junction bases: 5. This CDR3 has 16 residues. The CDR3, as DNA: TGTGCCTGGAGTGCAGACAGGGTCGCAACTAATGAAAAACTGTTTTTT. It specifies CAWSADRVATNEKLFF.

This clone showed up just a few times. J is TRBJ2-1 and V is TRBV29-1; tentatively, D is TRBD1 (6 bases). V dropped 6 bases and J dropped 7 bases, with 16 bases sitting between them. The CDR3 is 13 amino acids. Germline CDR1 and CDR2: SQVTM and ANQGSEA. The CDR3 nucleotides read TGCAGCGTCGACCCAACGGGACAAAATGAGCAGTTCTTC. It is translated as CSVDPTGQNEQFF.

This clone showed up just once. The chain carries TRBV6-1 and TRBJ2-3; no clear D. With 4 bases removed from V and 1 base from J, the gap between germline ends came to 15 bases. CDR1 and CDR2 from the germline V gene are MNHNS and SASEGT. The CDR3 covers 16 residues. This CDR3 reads CASSVISFGGTDTQYF. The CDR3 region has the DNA TGTGCCAGCAGTGTGATTAGCTTTGGGGGCACAGATACGCAGTATTTT.

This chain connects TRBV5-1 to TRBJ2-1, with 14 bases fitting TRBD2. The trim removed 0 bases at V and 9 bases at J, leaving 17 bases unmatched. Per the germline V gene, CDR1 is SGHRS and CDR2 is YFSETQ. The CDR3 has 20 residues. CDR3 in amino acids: CASSLDPGLAGEGGVGEQFF. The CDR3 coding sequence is TGCGCCAGCAGCTTGGATCCGGGACTAGCGGGAGAAGGTGGTGTAGGTGAGCAGTTCTTC.

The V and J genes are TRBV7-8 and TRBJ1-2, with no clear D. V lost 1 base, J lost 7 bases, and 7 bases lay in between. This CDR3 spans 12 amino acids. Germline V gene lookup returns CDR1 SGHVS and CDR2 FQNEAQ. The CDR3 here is CASSLVYGGYTF. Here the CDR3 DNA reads TGTGCCAGCAGCTTAGTATATGGTGGCTACACCTTC.

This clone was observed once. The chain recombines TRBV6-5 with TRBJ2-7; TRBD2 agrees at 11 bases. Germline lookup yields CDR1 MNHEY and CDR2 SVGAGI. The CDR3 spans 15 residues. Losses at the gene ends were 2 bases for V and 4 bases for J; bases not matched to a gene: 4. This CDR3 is CASSYSLAGGYEQYF. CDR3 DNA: TGTGCCAGCAGTTACAGCCTAGCGGGAGGTTACGAGCAGTACTTC.

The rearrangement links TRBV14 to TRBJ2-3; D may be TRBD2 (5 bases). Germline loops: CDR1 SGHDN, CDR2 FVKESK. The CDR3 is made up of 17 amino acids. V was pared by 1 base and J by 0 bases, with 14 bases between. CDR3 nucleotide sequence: TGTGCCAGCAGCCAAGTAAAGCGGAGCCTTAGCACAGATACGCAGTATTTT. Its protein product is CASSQVKRSLSTDTQYF.

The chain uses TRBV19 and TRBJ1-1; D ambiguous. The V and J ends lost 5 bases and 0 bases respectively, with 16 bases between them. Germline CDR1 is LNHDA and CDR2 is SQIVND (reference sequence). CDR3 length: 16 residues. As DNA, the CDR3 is TGTGCCAGTAGTCCCGAACGTTCCGGACTGAACACTGAAGCTTTCTTT. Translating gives CASSPERSGLNTEAFF.

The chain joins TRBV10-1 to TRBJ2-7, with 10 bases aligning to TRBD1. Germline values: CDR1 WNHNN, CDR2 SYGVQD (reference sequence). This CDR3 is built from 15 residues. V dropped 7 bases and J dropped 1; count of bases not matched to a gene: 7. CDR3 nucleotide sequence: TGCGCCAGCAATTTTCGGGACAGGGGTTCCTACGAGCAGTACTTC. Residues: CASNFRDRGSYEQYF.

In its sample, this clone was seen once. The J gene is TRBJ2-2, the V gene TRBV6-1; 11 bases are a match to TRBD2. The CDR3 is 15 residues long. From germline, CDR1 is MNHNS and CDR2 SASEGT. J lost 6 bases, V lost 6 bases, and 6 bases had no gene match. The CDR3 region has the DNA TGTGCCAGCAGGAGGGGACTAGCGGATTCCGGGGAGCTGTTTTTT. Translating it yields CASRRGLADSGELFF.

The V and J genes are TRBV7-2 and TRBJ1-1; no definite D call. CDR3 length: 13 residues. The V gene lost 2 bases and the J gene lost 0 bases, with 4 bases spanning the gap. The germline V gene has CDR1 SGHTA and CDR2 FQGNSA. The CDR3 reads CASSLRMNTEAFF. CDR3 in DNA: TGTGCCAGCAGCTTAAGAATGAACACTGAAGCTTTCTTT.

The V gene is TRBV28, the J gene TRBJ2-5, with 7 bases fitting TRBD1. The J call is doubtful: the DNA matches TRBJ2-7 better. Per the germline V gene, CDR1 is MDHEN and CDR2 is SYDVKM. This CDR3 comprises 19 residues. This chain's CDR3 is CASSLPPLISTDRNHEQYF. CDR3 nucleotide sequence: TGTGCCAGCAGTTTACCCCCTCTTATCTCGACGGACAGGAACCACGAGCAGTACTTC.

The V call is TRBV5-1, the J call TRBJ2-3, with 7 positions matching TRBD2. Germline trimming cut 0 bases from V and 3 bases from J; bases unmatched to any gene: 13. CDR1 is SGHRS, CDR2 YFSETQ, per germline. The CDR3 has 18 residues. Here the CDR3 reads CASSLARSIAGDTDTQYF. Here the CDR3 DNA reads TGCGCCAGCAGCTTGGCCCGATCGATTGCGGGAGATACAGATACGCAGTATTTT.

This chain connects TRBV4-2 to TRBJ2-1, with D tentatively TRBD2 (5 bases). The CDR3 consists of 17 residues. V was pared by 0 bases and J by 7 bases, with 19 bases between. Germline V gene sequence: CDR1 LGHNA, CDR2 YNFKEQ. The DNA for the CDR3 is TGTGCCAGCAGCCAAGACTTGGGTCTAACTAGGAAGAATGAGCAGTTCTTC. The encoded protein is CASSQDLGLTRKNEQFF.

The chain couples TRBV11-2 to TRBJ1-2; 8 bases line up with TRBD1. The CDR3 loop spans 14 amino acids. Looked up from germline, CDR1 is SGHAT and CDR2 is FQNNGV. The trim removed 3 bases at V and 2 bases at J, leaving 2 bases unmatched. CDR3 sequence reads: CASSFGQGNYGYTF. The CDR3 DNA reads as TGTGCCAGCAGCTTCGGACAGGGAAACTATGGCTACACCTTC.

The CDR3 is CASSAREGALSSYEQYF. CDR3 bases: TGTGCCAGCAGCGCAAGGGAGGGAGCCCTAAGCTCCTACGAGCAGTACTTC. The rearrangement links TRBV11-1 to TRBJ2-7, with 7 nucleotides matching TRBD2. Unmatched junction bases numbered 13, after V lost 5 bases and J lost 0 bases. The CDR3 loop spans 17 amino acids. The germline CDR1 and CDR2 sequences are SGHAT and FQDESV (reference sequence).

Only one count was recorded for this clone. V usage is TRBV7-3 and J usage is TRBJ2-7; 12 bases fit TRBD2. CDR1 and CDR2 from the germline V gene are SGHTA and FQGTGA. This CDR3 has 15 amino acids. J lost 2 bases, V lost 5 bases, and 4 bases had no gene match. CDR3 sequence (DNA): TGTGCCAGCAGCCTGACTAGCGGGGGAACCTACGAGCAGTACTTC. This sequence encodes CASSLTSGGTYEQYF.

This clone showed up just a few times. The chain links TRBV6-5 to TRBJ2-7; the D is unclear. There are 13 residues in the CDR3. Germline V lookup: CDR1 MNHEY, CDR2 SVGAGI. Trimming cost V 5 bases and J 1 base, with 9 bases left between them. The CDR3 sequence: CASSGTASYEQYF. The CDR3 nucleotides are TGTGCCAGCAGTGGTACAGCTTCCTACGAGCAGTACTTC.